The 30 T cell receptor beta chains given below trace back to one sample, sequenced in a study of Ad26.COV2.S vaccination and SARS-CoV-2 variants. Treatment defined: about 20 received Ad26.COV2.S at low or high dose, single or two shots; roughly five received placebo; per-sample allocation not given. Samples came from day 63 after the first vaccine or placebo injection. Measured with immunoSEQ multiplex PCR; TCRdb has only the in-frame clones, and not every one. Of over 250,000 clones listed, around 87% are singletons. This specimen consisted of peripheral blood, obtained in a trial of Ad26.COV2.S vaccine versus placebo. The origin of the receptors is a person between 18 and 59 years old who received the Ad26.COV2.S COVID-19 vaccine or a placebo.

The CDR3 DNA reads TGTGCCAGTACTCAACGGGCTGCAGCATCACTTAACTATGGCTACACCTTC. Translation gives CASTQRAAASLNYGYTF. The chain carries TRBV19 and TRBJ1-2; D is unresolved. Trimming took off 7 bases at V and 1 base at J, with 22 bases between the two ends. This CDR3 comprises 17 residues. CDR1 and CDR2 from the germline V gene are LNHDA and SQIVND (reference sequence).

The rearrangement links TRBV3-1 (or the pseudogene TRBV3-2) to TRBJ2-1; 7 bases are shared with TRBD2. The CDR3 spans 15 residues. Trimming cost V 4 bases and J 1 base; bases outside gene matches: 4. The germline V gene has CDR1 LGHDT and CDR2 YNNKEL (reference sequence). The CDR3 loop reads CASSPYSGSYNEQFF. The DNA of the CDR3 is TGTGCCAGCAGCCCCTATAGCGGGTCCTACAATGAGCAGTTCTTC.

In regard to this clone: The same CDR3 can be traced to other DNA sequences in this sample. The chain is built from TRBV5-4 and TRBJ2-5, with D perhaps being TRBD1 or TRBD2 (5 bases each). This CDR3 spans 14 amino acids. V was pared by 4 bases and J by 2 bases, with 12 bases between. Per the germline V gene, CDR1 is SGHNT and CDR2 is YYREEE (reference sequence). The CDR3 region has the DNA TGTGCCAGCAGCCCTCCGGGGCAACAAGAGACCCAGTACTTC. As protein: CASSPPGQQETQYF.

The genes are TRBV24-1 and TRBJ2-2, with D perhaps TRBD1 or TRBD2 (5 bases each). In germline, CDR1 is KGHDR, CDR2 SFDVKD. The CDR3 is made up of 17 amino acids. Between the trimmed V and J ends, which lost 3 bases and 1 base, there was a span of 14 bases. This CDR3 is CATSDPPGRKNTGELFF. The CDR3 DNA reads as TGTGCCACCAGTGATCCACCGGGACGGAAGAACACCGGGGAGCTGTTTTTT.

This sequence joins TRBV10-3 and TRBJ1-2; possible D gene TRBD1, 5 bases. This CDR3 comprises 14 residues. The V end was cut by 0 bases, the J end by 2 bases, with 7 bases between. Germline V gene data show CDR1 as ENHRY and CDR2 as SYGVKD. CDR3 residues: CAISESRENYGYTF. The CDR3 DNA follows: TGTGCCATCAGTGAGTCCAGGGAGAACTATGGCTACACCTTC.

This clone was seen only a few times. The chain has TRBV7-6 and TRBJ1-1, with D possibly being TRBD1 (5 bases). CDR1 is SGHVS, CDR2 FNYEAQ, per germline. The CDR3 runs 18 residues. The V and J ends lost 5 bases and 5 bases respectively, with 27 bases between them. In nucleotides, the CDR3 is TGTGCCAGCAGCCCTAGGGTTGACCTGGGGGTCGCTCGGACTGAAGCTTTCTTT. Protein sequence: CASSPRVDLGVARTEAFF.

The J gene is TRBJ2-5, the V gene TRBV6-2 or TRBV6-3; TRBD1 might be the D (5 bases). The CDR3 extends over 14 amino acids. The germline V gene has CDR1 MNHEY and CDR2 SVGEGT. The V end lost 0 bases, the J end lost 1 base, and 6 bases lay between the germline ends. The CDR3 DNA is TGTGCCAGCAGTTACTCTGACAGCCAAGAGACCCAGTACTTC. Amino acids: CASSYSDSQETQYF.

This chain uses TRBV11-2 with TRBJ2-7, with 8 nucleotides matching TRBD2. The CDR3 consists of 18 residues. Germline V CDR1 and CDR2: SGHAT, FQNNGV. The V segment lost 5 bases and the J segment 5 bases; nucleotides outside the gene matches: 20. The CDR3: CASSRGDGTGGPRNEQYF. The CDR3 DNA reads TGTGCCAGCAGCCGAGGGGACGGTACGGGGGGGCCCAGAAACGAGCAGTACTTC.

The rearrangement joins TRBV6-1 to TRBJ2-3; D may be TRBD1 (5 bases). CDR3 size: 14 residues. V was clipped by 3 bases and J by 3 bases, with 10 bases between them. Germline CDR1 MNHNS, CDR2 SASEGT. For the CDR3, the DNA is TGTGCCAGCAGTGAGGGGCACAGGACAGATACGCAGTATTTT. This gives the protein CASSEGHRTDTQYF.

This clone was counted a few times. Other DNA sequences in the sample encode the same CDR3. The rearrangement links TRBV5-1 to TRBJ2-7; TRBD2 might be the D (6 bases). With 0 bases removed from V and 4 bases from J, the gap between germline ends came to 11 bases. Germline loops: CDR1 SGHRS, CDR2 YFSETQ. This CDR3 is built from 14 residues. CDR3 in DNA: TGCGCCAGCAGCTTGGGGGCTGGGGGGTACGAGCAGTACTTC. This translates into CASSLGAGGYEQYF.

This clone was observed a single time. Other DNA sequences in the sample encode the same CDR3. The chain carries TRBV11-2 and TRBJ2-5; D is ambiguous. Trimming stripped 3 bases from V and 1 base from J, with 9 bases between. The germline V gene encodes CDR1 SGHAT and CDR2 FQNNGV. The CDR3 runs to 14 residues. The CDR3 nucleotides read TGTGCCAGCAGCTTGGGCAGAACCCAAGAGACCCAGTACTTC. Encoded protein: CASSLGRTQETQYF.

The chain combines TRBV27 with TRBJ1-5, with 11 nucleotides matching TRBD1. The CDR3 is 18 residues long. Looked up from germline, CDR1 is MNHEY and CDR2 is SMNVEV (reference sequence). V shed 5 bases, J shed 3 bases, and the junction held 12 bases outside the gene matches. CDR3 region: CASSPKDRGRGNNQPQHF. Written as DNA, the CDR3 is TGTGCCAGCAGTCCAAAGGACAGGGGGCGCGGAAACAATCAGCCCCAGCATTTT.

This clone has more than one count but fewer than ten. The chain couples TRBV5-4 to TRBJ2-7, with TRBD1 matching over 8 bases. CDR1 is SGHNT, CDR2 YYREEE, per germline (reference sequence). This CDR3 has 14 residues. The junction had 4 bases not matched to a gene; V was cut back by 2 bases and J by 3 bases. The CDR3 bases are TGTGCCAGCAGCTTTACAGGGGGAGGCTACGAGCAGTACTTC. As protein: CASSFTGGGYEQYF.

The rearrangement uses TRBV5-6 and TRBJ1-2; D is perhaps TRBD1 (5 bases). This CDR3 spans 15 amino acids. V lost 4 bases, J lost 4 bases, and 17 bases lay in between. Germline CDR1 is SGHDT and CDR2 is YYEEEE. The CDR3 region has the DNA TGTGCCAGCAGCCCGTACAGGAGCCTATCCTATGGCTACACCTTC. Its translation is CASSPYRSLSYGYTF.

V usage is TRBV30 and J usage is TRBJ1-5, with D possibly TRBD1 on 6 matching bases. Trimming left V 2 bases short and J 6 bases short, with 11 bases between. CDR1 is GTSNPN and CDR2 is SVGIG in the germline V gene (reference sequence). CDR3 length: 13 amino acids. The CDR3 sequence is CAWSPWGLQPQHF. The DNA of the CDR3 is TGTGCCTGGAGTCCCTGGGGGCTTCAGCCCCAGCATTTT.

This clone has only one observation. The J gene is TRBJ1-5, the V gene TRBV6-5, with a possible D match to TRBD1 (5 bases). Between the trimmed V and J ends, which lost 0 bases and 4 bases, there was a span of 10 bases. Germline V gene data show CDR1 as MNHEY and CDR2 as SVGAGI. The CDR3 is 15 residues long. CDR3 bases: TGTGCCAGCAGTTACTCTTATGGGGCAAATCAGCCCCAGCATTTT. Protein: CASSYSYGANQPQHF.

This clone was recorded a few times. The CDR3 nucleotides read TGTGCCAGCAGTTTTAAGGGACAGGGGGCTAATCAGCCCCAGCATTTT. Translated, it gives CASSFKGQGANQPQHF. The chain uses TRBV27 and TRBJ1-5; 12 positions match TRBD1. CDR3 size: 16 residues. CDR1 MNHEY and CDR2 SMNVEV come from the germline V gene (reference sequence). V was pared by 3 bases and J by 4 bases, with 4 bases of the junction left unmatched.

The chain has TRBV5-1 and TRBJ1-2; 7 nucleotides line up with TRBD1. Losses at the gene ends were 4 bases for V and 2 bases for J; bases not matched to a gene: 8. Germline V gene sequence: CDR1 SGHRS, CDR2 YFSETQ. The CDR3 covers 15 residues. The CDR3 here is CASSLPRQGNYGYTF. For the CDR3, the DNA is TGCGCCAGCAGCCTCCCGAGACAGGGAAACTATGGCTACACCTTC.

J is TRBJ1-2 and V is TRBV28; 8 nucleotides agree with TRBD1. V gave up 1 base and J gave up 1 base; unmatched junction bases: 2. Germline V gives CDR1 MDHEN, CDR2 SYDVKM. The CDR3 totals 15 residues. The CDR3 region is CASSLSTGGNYGYTF. CDR3 DNA: TGTGCCAGCAGTTTATCAACAGGGGGTAACTATGGCTACACCTTC.

This clone has only one observation. This chain uses TRBV28 with TRBJ2-7; 9 nucleotides align to TRBD1. Germline V gives CDR1 MDHEN, CDR2 SYDVKM. The CDR3 spans 14 residues. The ends lost 3 bases at V and 3 bases at J; junction bases unmatched: 3. The CDR3 nucleotides are TGTGCCAGCAGTTTCCGGACAGGGGTCTACGAGCAGTACTTC. This encodes CASSFRTGVYEQYF.

J is TRBJ2-5 and V is TRBV2; D gene unclear. Germline V gene lookup returns CDR1 SNHLY and CDR2 FYNNEI. This CDR3 has 13 amino acids. V lost 8 bases to trimming and J lost 3 bases, with 13 bases between them. This CDR3 is CASAVPGKETQYF. DNA of the CDR3: TGTGCCAGCGCCGTCCCAGGAAAAGAGACCCAGTACTTC.

The rearrangement links TRBV7-2 to TRBJ2-2; 9 nucleotides align to TRBD1. With V trimmed by 0 bases and J by 2 bases, 4 bases remained unmatched. The germline gives CDR1 SGHTA, CDR2 FQGNSA. The CDR3 totals 17 residues. CDR3 in amino acids: CASSLAGTGINTGELFF. In nucleotides, the CDR3 is TGTGCCAGCAGCTTAGCCGGGACAGGGATTAACACCGGGGAGCTGTTTTTT.

The V call is TRBV7-9, the J call TRBJ1-1; D might be TRBD1 (5 bases). Trimming shortened V by 7 bases and J by 4 bases, and 16 bases separated the two germline ends. CDR1 and CDR2 (germline): SEHNR, FQNEAQ (reference sequence). The CDR3 has 14 residues. CDR3 protein: CASITGEWGTEAFF. The CDR3 bases are TGTGCCAGCATAACGGGGGAGTGGGGCACTGAAGCTTTCTTT.

The chain combines TRBV7-9 with TRBJ2-2; 7 bases line up with TRBD2. The CDR3 has 16 residues. Germline V gives CDR1 SEHNR, CDR2 FQNEAQ (reference sequence). The V segment lost 1 base and the J segment 2 bases; nucleotides outside the gene matches: 4. This CDR3 reads CASSLVRGSNTGELFF. In DNA, the CDR3 is TGTGCCAGCAGCTTAGTGCGGGGGTCCAACACCGGGGAGCTGTTTTTT. The full variable domain, in which reference TRBV7-9 and TRBJ2-2 provide the parts outside the CDR3, is DTGVSQNPRHKITKRGQNVTFRCDPISEHNRLYWYRQTLGQGPEFLTYFQNEAQLEKSRLLSDRFSAERPKGSFSTLEIQRTEQGDSAMYLCASSLVRGSNTGELFFGEGSRLTVL.

This rearrangement joins TRBV5-1 to TRBJ1-4; tentatively, D is TRBD1 (6 bases). Trimming stripped 0 bases from V and 8 bases from J, with 17 bases between. The length of the CDR3 is 16 residues. Looked up from germline, CDR1 is SGHRS and CDR2 is YFSETQ. The CDR3 sequence: CASSLDRTGGNEKLFF. CDR3 DNA sequence: TGCGCCAGCAGCTTGGACCGTACGGGGGGCAACGAAAAACTGTTTTTT.

This clone was counted once. CDR3 sequence: CASSLSIGRGNTIYF. In nucleotides, the CDR3 is TGTGCCAGCAGTTTATCGATAGGGCGCGGAAACACCATATATTTT. V gene TRBV27 combines with J gene TRBJ1-3; D not certain. V lost 0 bases to trimming and J lost 4 bases, with 10 bases between them. Germline-derived CDR1 and CDR2 are MNHEY and SMNVEV (reference sequence). This CDR3 has 15 residues.

This clone is a singleton in its sample. V is TRBV18 and J is TRBJ1-4; D ambiguous. The V end lost 1 base, the J end lost 6 bases, and 9 bases lay between the germline ends. CDR3 length: 14 amino acids. The germline CDR1 and CDR2 sequences are KGHSH and LQKENI. The chain's CDR3 is CASSPRIGDEKLFF. The CDR3 nucleotides are TGTGCCAGCTCACCACGAATTGGGGATGAAAAACTGTTTTTT. Combining the CDR3 with reference TRBV18 and TRBJ1-4 gives the whole variable domain NAGVMQNPRHLVRRRGQEARLRCSPMKGHSHVYWYRQLPEEGLKFMVYLQKENIIDESGMPKERFSAEFPKEGPSILRIQQVVRGDSAAYFCASSPRIGDEKLFFGSGTQLSVL.

This clone was found once. Here the CDR3 DNA reads TGTGCCAGCGGCCGGGACAGGGACATATTCGGCTACACCTTC. This gives the protein CASGRDRDIFGYTF. The chain employs TRBV19 and TRBJ1-2, with 9 bases fitting TRBD1. This CDR3 has 14 residues. The ends lost 9 bases at V and 8 bases at J; junction bases unmatched: 13. Germline V lookup: CDR1 LNHDA, CDR2 SQIVND (reference sequence).

The CDR3 nucleotides are TGCGCCAGCAGCCACGCTAGTCGAAACTACTACAATGAGCAGTTCTTC. It encodes CASSHASRNYYNEQFF. This chain connects TRBV4-1 to TRBJ2-1, with D unresolved. V lost 3 bases to trimming and J lost 3 bases, with 15 bases between them. CDR1 is MGHRA, CDR2 YSYEKL, per germline. This CDR3 has 16 residues.

The chain has TRBV28 and TRBJ1-3; D ambiguous. The ends were cut back, 6 bases at V and 2 bases at J, with 14 bases in the middle. CDR1 is MDHEN, CDR2 SYDVKM, per germline. The length of the CDR3 is 15 residues. CDR3 coding DNA: TGTGCCAGCAGCTTTGGTGGGAGGCCTGGAAACACCATATATTTT. This codes for CASSFGGRPGNTIYF.